Listed here are 20 T cell receptor beta chains from one sample, sequenced in a study of OX40 agonist ivuxolimab in advanced cancers. The library relied on the immunoSEQ multiplex PCR assay. TCRdb holds this immuneACCESS table with in-frame rearrangements only. Some clones are missing; in checked studies, unresolved V genes explain under half, and the rest has no known cause. Here the sample has over 15,000 clones; about 90% occur a single time. The ten largest clones take up about a sixth of the sample. The source was CD4+ or CD8+ T cells sorted from blood, collected in a trial of the OX40 agonist ivuxolimab. These receptors all stem from an adult with an advanced solid tumor such as melanoma, head and neck, liver or kidney cancer.

V is TRBV7-8 and J is TRBJ2-7; the D gene could be TRBD1 or TRBD2 (5 bases each). The ends were cut back, 5 bases at V and 3 bases at J, with 17 bases in the middle. Per germline, CDR1 SGHVS and CDR2 FQNEAQ. The CDR3 is 15 residues long. The CDR3, as DNA: TGTGCCAGCAGCCCCTTCGAGGGGAGTAACTACGAGCAGTACTTC. This encodes CASSPFEGSNYEQYF.

CDR3 residues: CASSQDFLSNEKLFF. The DNA for the CDR3 is TGCGCCAGCAGCCAAGATTTCTTGTCTAATGAAAAACTGTTTTTT. V gene TRBV4-3 combines with J gene TRBJ1-4; D unclear. CDR1 is LGHNA, CDR2 YSLEER, per germline. The CDR3 sequence is 15 residues long. V dropped 0 bases and J dropped 3 bases, with 8 bases sitting between them.

This sequence joins TRBV6-5 and TRBJ2-5, with unresolved D. The last part of the DNA fits TRBJ2-7 better; the J call may be wrong. The CDR3 has 14 residues. The germline CDR1 and CDR2 sequences are MNHEY and SVGAGI. CDR3 nucleotides: TGTGCCAGCCTCCAGACCCATCGTACCTACGAGCAGTACTTC. This encodes CASLQTHRTYEQYF.

The J gene is TRBJ2-1, the V gene TRBV7-9, with TRBD2 identical over 11 bases. The CDR3 extends over 17 amino acids. In germline, CDR1 is SEHNR, CDR2 FQNEAQ (reference sequence). V trimming: 0 bases; J trimming: 4 bases; junction bases outside the gene matches: 5. The CDR3 DNA sequence: TGTGCCAGCAGCTTAGCGTTTGGGACTAGCGGTTACAATGAGCAGTTCTTC. Residues: CASSLAFGTSGYNEQFF.

The chain couples TRBV19 to TRBJ1-4, with D perhaps matching TRBD1 (6 bases). This CDR3 region has 13 residues. Trimming pared 9 bases from V and 7 bases from J, leaving 15 bases between. The germline CDR1 and CDR2 sequences are LNHDA and SQIVND (reference sequence). CDR3 DNA: TGTGCCAGCACAGGGTGGTCAAGTGAAAAACTGTTTTTT. Its translation is CASTGWSSEKLFF.

The chain has TRBV5-1 and TRBJ2-7; D call uncertain. Germline values: CDR1 SGHRS, CDR2 YFSETQ. This CDR3 region has 13 residues. Deletions cut 1 base from V and 3 bases from J, with 8 bases between. CDR3 sequence: CASSLRSVYEQYF. CDR3 nucleotide sequence: TGCGCCAGCAGCTTGCGGTCAGTCTACGAGCAGTACTTC.

The rearrangement joins TRBV14 to TRBJ2-1; the match to TRBD2 covers 9 bases. V shed 5 bases, J shed 5 bases, and the junction held 4 bases outside the gene matches. The CDR3 runs 14 residues. Germline lookup yields CDR1 SGHDN and CDR2 FVKESK. The CDR3 here is CASSRAGGDNEQFF. CDR3 sequence (DNA): TGTGCCAGCAGCAGAGCGGGGGGTGACAATGAGCAGTTCTTC.

J is TRBJ1-6 and V is TRBV27; the D is unclear. Germline CDR1 reads MNHEY; CDR2 reads SMNVEV (reference sequence). The CDR3 length is 18 residues. V lost 2 bases and J lost 0, with 14 bases in between. The CDR3: CASSLLTDKSSYNSPLHF. DNA of the CDR3: TGTGCCAGCAGTTTACTGACCGATAAAAGCTCCTATAATTCACCCCTCCACTTT.

The chain combines TRBV9 with TRBJ1-3; a weak D match, TRBD1 (6 bases). CDR1 SGDLS and CDR2 YYNGEE come from the germline V gene. V gave up 1 base and J gave up 0 bases, with 11 bases separating them. The CDR3 is 16 residues long. Here the CDR3 DNA reads TGTGCCAGCAGCGTATCCCCGACAGGCTCTGGAAACACCATATATTTT. Translation gives CASSVSPTGSGNTIYF. Full variable domain (missing parts from reference TRBV9 and TRBJ1-3): DSGVTQTPKHLITATGQRVTLRCSPRSGDLSVYWYQQSLDQGLQFLIQYYNGEERAKGNILERFSAQQFPDLHSELNLSSLELGDSALYFCASSVSPTGSGNTIYFGEGSWLTVV.

The gene calls are TRBV18 and TRBJ2-3; D is perhaps TRBD2 (5 bases). Germline lookup yields CDR1 KGHSH and CDR2 LQKENI. This CDR3 region has 15 residues. Trimming took off 9 bases at V and 6 bases at J, with 22 bases between the two ends. As DNA, the CDR3 is TGTGCCAGTTTTCCGACCGGACGGCGAGGGGATACGCAGTATTTT. Protein sequence: CASFPTGRRGDTQYF.

The chain joins TRBV7-2 to TRBJ2-7; no definite D call. The V end was cut by 0 bases, the J end by 3 bases, with 6 bases between. The CDR3 is made up of 13 amino acids. Germline loops: CDR1 SGHTA, CDR2 FQGNSA. In DNA, the CDR3 is TGTGCCAGCAGCTTAGCGCCAGACTACGAGCAGTACTTC. Protein sequence: CASSLAPDYEQYF.

This clone was counted a few times. The sample carries other DNA sequences with the same CDR3. The gene calls are TRBV9 and TRBJ2-3; TRBD1 matches 9 bases. CDR1 is SGDLS and CDR2 is YYNGEE in the germline V gene. This CDR3 region has 14 residues. The junction had 3 bases not matched to a gene; V was cut back by 3 bases and J by 4 bases. The CDR3 DNA reads TGTGCCAGCAGCGCCGGACAGGGGCCAGATACGCAGTATTTT. It specifies CASSAGQGPDTQYF. Together with reference TRBV9 and TRBJ2-3, the CDR3 gives the full variable domain: DSGVTQTPKHLITATGQRVTLRCSPRSGDLSVYWYQQSLDQGLQFLIQYYNGEERAKGNILERFSAQQFPDLHSELNLSSLELGDSALYFCASSAGQGPDTQYFGPGTRLTVL.

The chain employs TRBV30 and TRBJ2-1, with 10 bases matching TRBD1. The CDR3 length is 14 residues. Trimming took 2 bases from V and 6 from J; bases not matched to a gene: 4. In germline, CDR1 is GTSNPN, CDR2 SVGIG (reference sequence). The CDR3 nucleotides read TGTGCCTGGAGTACCCGGACAGGGGGCAATGAGCAGTTCTTC. Amino acids: CAWSTRTGGNEQFF.

In the case of this clone: This sample also contains other DNA sequences that code for the same CDR3. The rearrangement uses TRBV9 and TRBJ1-6; D perhaps matches TRBD1 (6 bases). Germline-derived CDR1 and CDR2 are SGDLS and YYNGEE. The V and J ends lost 3 bases and 6 bases respectively, with 13 bases between them. The length of the CDR3 is 15 residues. The CDR3 is CASSEGGLPNSPLHF. CDR3 in DNA: TGTGCCAGCAGCGAGGGGGGACTACCTAATTCACCCCTCCACTTT.

This clone occurred once. This chain uses TRBV19 with TRBJ1-1, with 8 bases fitting TRBD1. This CDR3 spans 13 amino acids. Germline V gene lookup returns CDR1 LNHDA and CDR2 SQIVND (reference sequence). V lost 7 bases and J lost 5; bases outside the gene matches: 6. Written as DNA, the CDR3 is TGTGCCAGTACCCGACAGGGGTTAACTGAAGCTTTCTTT. Translating gives CASTRQGLTEAFF.

This chain connects TRBV9 to TRBJ1-4; perhaps TRBD1 as D (6 bases). This CDR3 has 16 residues. CDR1 SGDLS and CDR2 YYNGEE come from the germline V gene. V was trimmed by 4 bases and J by 8 bases, leaving 21 bases between them. The CDR3 sequence is CASSPRRDTGYEKLFF. Written as DNA, the CDR3 is TGTGCCAGCAGCCCGAGGCGGGACACAGGTTACGAAAAACTGTTTTTT.

J is TRBJ2-5 and V is TRBV29-1; 8 bases match TRBD1. CDR1 SQVTM and CDR2 ANQGSEA come from the germline V gene. The CDR3 runs 15 residues. With 7 bases clipped from V and 1 base from J, the junction kept 11 bases outside the gene matches. The CDR3 reads CSAAGTGGGQETQYF. Here the CDR3 DNA reads TGCAGCGCCGCGGGAACAGGGGGAGGCCAAGAGACCCAGTACTTC.

This clone has a handful of counts. J is TRBJ2-2 and V is TRBV5-1, with 11 bases lining up with TRBD1. V dropped 2 bases and J dropped 0; count of bases not matched to a gene: 3. The CDR3 loop spans 17 amino acids. CDR1 and CDR2 (germline): SGHRS, YFSETQ. In DNA, the CDR3 is TGCGCCAGCAGCTTAGAGGGACAGGGGGCGAACACCGGGGAGCTGTTTTTT. Amino acids: CASSLEGQGANTGELFF. The complete variable domain, with remaining parts taken from reference TRBV5-1 and TRBJ2-2, reads KAGVTQTPRYLIKTRGQQVTLSCSPISGHRSVSWYQQTPGQGLQFLFEYFSETQRNKGNFPGRFSGRQFSNSRSEMNVSTLELGDSALYLCASSLEGQGANTGELFFGEGSRLTVL.

The V gene is TRBV5-1, the J gene TRBJ2-6, with D possibly TRBD2 on 5 matching bases. This CDR3 region has 15 residues. The V end lost 1 base, the J end lost 3 bases, and 8 bases lay between the germline ends. CDR1 is SGHRS, CDR2 YFSETQ, per germline. The CDR3 here is CASSLRAGGANVLTF. In DNA form, the CDR3 reads TGCGCCAGCAGCTTGAGGGCGGGTGGGGCCAACGTCCTGACTTTC.

The rearrangement joins TRBV7-2 to TRBJ2-3, with TRBD2 identical over 12 bases. V gave up 5 bases and J gave up 1 base; unmatched junction bases: 4. The CDR3 sequence is 16 residues long. In germline, CDR1 is SGHTA, CDR2 FQGNSA. The CDR3 reads CASSQRLAGGTDTQYF. The CDR3 DNA reads as TGTGCCAGCAGCCAGCGACTAGCGGGAGGCACAGATACGCAGTATTTT.